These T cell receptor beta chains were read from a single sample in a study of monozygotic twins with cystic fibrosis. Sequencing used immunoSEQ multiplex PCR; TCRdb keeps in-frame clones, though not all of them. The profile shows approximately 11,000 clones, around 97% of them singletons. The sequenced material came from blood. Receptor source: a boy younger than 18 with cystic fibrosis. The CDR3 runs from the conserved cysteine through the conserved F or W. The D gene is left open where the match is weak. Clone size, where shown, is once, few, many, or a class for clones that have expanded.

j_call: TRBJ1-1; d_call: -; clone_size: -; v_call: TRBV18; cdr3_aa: CASSPYEQGPAFF; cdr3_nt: TGTGCCAGCTCACCATACGAACAAGGCCCTGCTTTCTTT
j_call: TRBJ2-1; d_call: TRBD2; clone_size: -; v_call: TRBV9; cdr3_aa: CASSVDGRAVGEQFF; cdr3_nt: TGTGCCAGCAGCGTAGACGGGAGGGCCGTAGGTGAGCAGTTCTTC
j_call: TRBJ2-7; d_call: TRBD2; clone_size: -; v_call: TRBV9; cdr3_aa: CASSVSREGYEQYF; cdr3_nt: TGTGCCAGCAGCGTATCGCGGGAGGGGTACGAGCAGTACTTC
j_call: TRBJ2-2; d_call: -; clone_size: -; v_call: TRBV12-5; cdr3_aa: CASGLVPPIGELFF; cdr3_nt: TGTGCTAGTGGTTTGGTACCCCCCATCGGGGAGCTGTTTTTT
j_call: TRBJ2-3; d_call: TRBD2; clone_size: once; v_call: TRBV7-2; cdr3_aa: CASTRLAGGPTDTQYF; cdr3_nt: TGTGCCAGCACCCGATTAGCGGGGGGACCCACAGATACGCAGTATTTT
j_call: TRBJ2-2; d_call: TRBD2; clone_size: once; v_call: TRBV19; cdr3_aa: CASYRGGLGTGELFF; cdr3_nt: TGTGCCAGTTACCGGGGGGGTCTGGGCACCGGGGAGCTGTTTTTT
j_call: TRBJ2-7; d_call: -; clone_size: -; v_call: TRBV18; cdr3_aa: CASSQTGEAYEQYF; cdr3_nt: TGTGCCAGCTCACAAACAGGGGAGGCGTACGAGCAGTACTTC
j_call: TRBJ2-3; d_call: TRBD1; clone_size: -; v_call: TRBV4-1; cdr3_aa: CASSQSRTGSTDTQYF; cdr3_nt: TGCGCCAGCAGCCAATCCCGGACAGGGTCCACAGATACGCAGTATTTT
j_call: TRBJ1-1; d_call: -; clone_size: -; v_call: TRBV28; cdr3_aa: CASTTTRGKWTEAFF; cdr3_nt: TGTGCCAGCACCACCACCCGGGGGAAGTGGACTGAAGCTTTCTTT
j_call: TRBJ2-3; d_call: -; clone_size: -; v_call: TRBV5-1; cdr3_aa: CASSLEAPSGLDTQYF; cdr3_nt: TGCGCCAGCAGCTTGGAGGCGCCCTCCGGGCTAGATACGCAGTATTTT
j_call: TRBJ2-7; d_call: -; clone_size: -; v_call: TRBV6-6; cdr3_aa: CASSYSRPEQYF; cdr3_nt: TGTGCCAGCAGTTACTCCCGCCCAGAGCAGTACTTC
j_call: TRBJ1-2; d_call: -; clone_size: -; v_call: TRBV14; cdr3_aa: CASSLIPNYGYTF; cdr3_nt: TGTGCCAGCAGCCTTATTCCCAACTATGGCTACACCTTC
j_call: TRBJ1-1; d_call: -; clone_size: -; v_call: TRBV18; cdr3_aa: CASSADQGYNTEAFF; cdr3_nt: TGTGCCAGCTCAGCCGACCAAGGGTATAACACTGAAGCTTTCTTT
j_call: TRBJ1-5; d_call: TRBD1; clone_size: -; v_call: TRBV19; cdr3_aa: CASSILQGAGSQPQHF; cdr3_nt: TGTGCCAGTAGCATTCTTCAGGGGGCTGGGAGTCAGCCCCAGCATTTT
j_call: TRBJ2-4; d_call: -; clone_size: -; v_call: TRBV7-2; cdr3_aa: CASSLGPGQVAKNIQYF; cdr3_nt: TGTGCCAGCAGCTTAGGCCCAGGTCAAGTAGCCAAAAACATTCAGTACTTC
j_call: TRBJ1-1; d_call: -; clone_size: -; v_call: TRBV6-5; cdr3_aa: CASSTTGFTEAFF; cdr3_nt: TGTGCCAGCAGCACAACAGGGTTCACTGAAGCTTTCTTT
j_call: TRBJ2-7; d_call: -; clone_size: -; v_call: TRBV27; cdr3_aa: CASSLSLSYEQYF; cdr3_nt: TGTGCCAGCAGTTTATCTCTCTCCTACGAGCAGTACTTC
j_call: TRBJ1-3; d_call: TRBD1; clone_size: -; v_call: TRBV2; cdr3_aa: CASRRTGGATDTIYF; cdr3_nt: TGTGCCAGCAGGAGGACAGGGGGCGCGACGGACACCATATATTTT
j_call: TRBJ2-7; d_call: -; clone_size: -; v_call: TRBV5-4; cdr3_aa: CASSSDISYEQYF; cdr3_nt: TGTGCCAGCAGCTCGGACATTTCCTACGAGCAGTACTTC
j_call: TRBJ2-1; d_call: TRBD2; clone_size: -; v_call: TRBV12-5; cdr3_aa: CASGRGLAAYNEQFF; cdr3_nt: TGTGCTAGTGGACGAGGACTAGCGGCCTACAATGAGCAGTTCTTC
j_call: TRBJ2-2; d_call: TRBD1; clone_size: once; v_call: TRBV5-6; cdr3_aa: CASSRDRVGELFF; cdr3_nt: TGTGCCAGCAGCCGGGACAGGGTCGGGGAGCTGTTTTTT
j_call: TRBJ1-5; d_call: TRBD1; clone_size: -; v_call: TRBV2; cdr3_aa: CATTGEGGNQPQHF; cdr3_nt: TGTGCCACCACAGGGGAAGGAGGCAATCAGCCCCAGCATTTT
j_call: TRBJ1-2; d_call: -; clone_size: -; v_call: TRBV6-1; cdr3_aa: CASGGLSRANYGYTF; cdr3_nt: TGTGCCAGCGGTGGGCTAAGTCGGGCTAACTATGGCTACACCTTC
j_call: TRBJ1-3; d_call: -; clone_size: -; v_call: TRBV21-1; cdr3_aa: CASSTHKRGRSGNTIYF; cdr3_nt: TGTGCCAGCAGCACCCATAAACGGGGGCGCTCTGGAAACACCATATATTTT
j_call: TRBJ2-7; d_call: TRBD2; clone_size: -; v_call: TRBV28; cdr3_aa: CASCNGRINSPRSYEQYF; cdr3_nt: TGTGCCAGCTGCAACGGGAGGATCAACTCCCCCCGCTCCTACGAGCAGTACTTC
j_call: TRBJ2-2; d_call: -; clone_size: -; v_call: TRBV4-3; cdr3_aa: CASSPQKGLNTGELFF; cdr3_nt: TGCGCCAGCAGCCCCCAAAAGGGGCTGAACACCGGGGAGCTGTTTTTT
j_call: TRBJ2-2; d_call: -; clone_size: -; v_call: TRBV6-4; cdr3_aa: CASSRGTGELFF; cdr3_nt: TGTGCCAGCAGTCGGGGCACCGGGGAGCTGTTTTTT
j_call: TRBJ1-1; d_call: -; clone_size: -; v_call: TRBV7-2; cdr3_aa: CASSPRNRNTEAFF; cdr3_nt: TGTGCCAGCAGCCCTCGTAATAGGAACACTGAAGCTTTCTTT
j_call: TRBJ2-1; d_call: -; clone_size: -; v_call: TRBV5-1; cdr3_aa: CASSLDRENEQFF; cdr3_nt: TGCGCCAGCAGCTTGGACAGAGAAAATGAGCAGTTCTTC
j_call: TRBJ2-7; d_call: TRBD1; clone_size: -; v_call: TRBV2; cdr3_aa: CASSEGTGSYEQYF; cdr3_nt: TGTGCCAGCAGTGAAGGGACAGGGTCCTACGAGCAGTACTTC
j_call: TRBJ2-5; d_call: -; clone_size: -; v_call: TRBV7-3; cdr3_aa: CASSLTGWGLGSKETQYF; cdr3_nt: TGTGCCAGCAGCTTAACGGGTTGGGGTTTGGGGAGCAAAGAGACCCAGTACTTC
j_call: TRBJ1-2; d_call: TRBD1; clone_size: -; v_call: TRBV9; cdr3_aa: CASRGQGVYGYTF; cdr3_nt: TGTGCCAGCAGGGGACAGGGCGTTTATGGCTACACCTTC
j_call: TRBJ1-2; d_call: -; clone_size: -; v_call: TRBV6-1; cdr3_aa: CASSGDGVRGYTF; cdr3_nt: TGTGCCAGCAGTGGCGACGGGGTAAGAGGCTACACCTTC
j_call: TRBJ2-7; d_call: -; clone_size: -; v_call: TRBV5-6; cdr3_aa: CASSAQTLEQYF; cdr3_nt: TGTGCCAGCAGCGCCCAGACTTTGGAGCAGTACTTC
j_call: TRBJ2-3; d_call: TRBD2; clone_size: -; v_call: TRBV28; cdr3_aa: CASSSPLGLADTDTQYF; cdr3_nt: TGTGCCAGCAGTTCACCCCTGGGACTAGCGGACACAGATACGCAGTATTTT
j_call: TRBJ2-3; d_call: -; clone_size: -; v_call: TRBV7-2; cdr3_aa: CASRRSGTGVSTDTQYF; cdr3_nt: TGTGCCAGCAGAAGATCCGGGACGGGGGTTAGCACAGATACGCAGTATTTT
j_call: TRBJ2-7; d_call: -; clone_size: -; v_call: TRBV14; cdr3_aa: CASSTRGPGTQGTGAFYEQYF; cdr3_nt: TGTGCCAGCAGCACGCGCGGACCCGGGACACAGGGAACGGGGGCTTTCTACGAGCAGTACTTC
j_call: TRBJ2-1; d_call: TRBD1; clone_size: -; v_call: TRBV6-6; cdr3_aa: CASSPTGDGQFF; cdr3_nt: TGTGCCAGCAGCCCGACAGGGGATGGGCAGTTCTTC
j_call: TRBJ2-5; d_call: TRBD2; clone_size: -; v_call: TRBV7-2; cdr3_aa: CASSLAGPGLAGGPWETQYF; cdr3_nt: TGTGCCAGCAGCTTAGCGGGTCCGGGACTAGCGGGAGGGCCGTGGGAGACCCAGTACTTC
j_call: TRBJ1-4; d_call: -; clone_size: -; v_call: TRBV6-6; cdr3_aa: CASSYSSEGEKLFF; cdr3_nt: TGTGCCAGCAGTTACTCATCGGAGGGGGAAAAACTGTTTTTT